What follows is one TCR beta chain and its context. Its specificity is unknown. The data stem from a study of a mutant IDH1 vaccine in newly diagnosed glioma. Study-wide context: Prior therapy was radiotherapy, temozolomide, or both; most received both.

Sequencing was performed with immunoSEQ multiplex PCR; in TCRdb, only in-frame clones are kept and a portion is missing. The table records around 41,000 clones, 84% of them present only once. V shed 8 bases, J shed 5 bases, and the junction held 11 bases outside the gene matches. Germline CDR1 and CDR2: WSHSY and SAAADI. This CDR3 has 15 residues. Time point denoted: week 11, during vaccination. The investigators gave 300 ug of mutant IDH1 20-mer peptide in each vaccine dose, together with topical imiquimod. The sample in question was PBMCs, obtained from a glioma patient whose treatment included an IDH1 peptide vaccine. The rearrangement links TRBV10-2 to TRBJ2-5, with 10 bases identical to TRBD1. This sequence was found in a man aged 35-49 years with glioma. The CDR3 DNA sequence: TGCGCCAGCCGGCAACGACAGGGGGCAGCGGAGACCCAGTACTTC. It encodes CASRQRQGAAETQYF.